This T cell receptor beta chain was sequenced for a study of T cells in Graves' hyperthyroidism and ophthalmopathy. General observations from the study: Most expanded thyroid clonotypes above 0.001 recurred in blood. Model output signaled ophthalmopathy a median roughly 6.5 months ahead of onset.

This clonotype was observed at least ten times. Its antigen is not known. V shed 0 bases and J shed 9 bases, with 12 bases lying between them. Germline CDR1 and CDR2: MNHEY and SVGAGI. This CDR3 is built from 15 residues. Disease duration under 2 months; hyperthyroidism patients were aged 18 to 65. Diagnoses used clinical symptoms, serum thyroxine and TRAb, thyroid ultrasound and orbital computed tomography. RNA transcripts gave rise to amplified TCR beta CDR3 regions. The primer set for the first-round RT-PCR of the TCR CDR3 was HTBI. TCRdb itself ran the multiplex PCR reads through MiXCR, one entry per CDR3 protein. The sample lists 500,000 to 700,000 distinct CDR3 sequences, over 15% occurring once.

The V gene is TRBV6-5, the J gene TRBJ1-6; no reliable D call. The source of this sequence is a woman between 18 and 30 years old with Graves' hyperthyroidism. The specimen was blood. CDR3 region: CASSYSSGVSSPLHF. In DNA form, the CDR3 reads TGTGCCAGCAGTTACTCGAGCGGGGTTAGTTCACCCCTCCACTTT.